The 27 T cell receptor beta chains given below trace back to one sample, sequenced in a study of blood T cell repertoires in COVID-19. Profiled with immunoSEQ multiplex PCR; TCRdb holds only in-frame clones, not every one. This repertoire shows approximately 210,000 clones, around 84% found once; its top ten account for about 20%. The source material was peripheral blood. These receptors originate from a man aged 25 to 40 with active or convalescent COVID-19.

V gene TRBV5-6 combines with J gene TRBJ2-7; D unresolved. Germline V lookup: CDR1 SGHDT, CDR2 YYEEEE. V was trimmed by 4 bases and J by 5 bases, leaving 28 bases between them. This CDR3 has 18 amino acids. The DNA of the CDR3 is TGTGCCAGCAGCCCCATTAGCAGACTCGACCTGGTAACCCACGAGCAGTACTTC. Its protein is CASSPISRLDLVTHEQYF.

The chain combines TRBV10-3 with TRBJ2-2; D ambiguous. The V end lost 5 bases, the J end lost 1 base, and 14 bases lay between the germline ends. The CDR3 length is 16 residues. Per the germline V gene, CDR1 is ENHRY and CDR2 is SYGVKD. The CDR3 DNA sequence: TGTGCCATCAGTCAGATCATGCAGAAGAACACCGGGGAGCTGTTTTTT. It is translated as CAISQIMQKNTGELFF.

The chain links TRBV5-6 to TRBJ2-2, with 9 positions matching TRBD2. Germline V gene lookup returns CDR1 SGHDT and CDR2 YYEEEE. This CDR3 contains 15 residues. The J segment lost 3 bases and the V segment lost 5 bases, leaving 5 bases of the junction unmatched. As DNA, the CDR3 is TGTGCCAGCAGACGACTAGCGGATTACACCGGGGAGCTGTTTTTT. It encodes CASRRLADYTGELFF.

The CDR3 DNA sequence: TGTGCCAGCAGTTATGTGCGGGACCTATATAGCAATCAGCCCCAGCATTTT. Translating it yields CASSYVRDLYSNQPQHF. The chain recombines TRBV6-2 or TRBV6-3 with TRBJ1-5, with TRBD1 as a possible D gene (5 bases). V was clipped by 3 bases and J by 0 bases, with 15 bases between them. CDR3 size: 17 residues. The V gene's germline CDR1 is MNHEY and CDR2 SVGEGT.

This chain links TRBV3-1 (or the pseudogene TRBV3-2) with TRBJ2-1; a weak D match, TRBD2 (5 bases). The CDR3 length is 14 residues. Germline assignment: CDR1 LGHDT and CDR2 YNNKEL (reference sequence). Trimming took off 5 bases at V and 4 bases at J, with 12 bases between the two ends. In DNA, the CDR3 is TGTGCCAGCAGCGCCCAAACTAGTTACAATGAGCAGTTCTTC. Residues: CASSAQTSYNEQFF.

V and J are TRBV12-5 and TRBJ1-1, with TRBD1 matching over 8 bases. From germline, CDR1 is LGHNT and CDR2 FRNRAP. V lost 1 base to trimming and J lost 1 base; unmatched junction nucleotides: 2. The length of the CDR3 is 15 residues. The CDR3 region is CASGLGGQGNTEAFF. Written as DNA, the CDR3 is TGTGCTAGTGGTTTGGGCGGACAGGGGAACACTGAAGCTTTCTTT.

This chain joins TRBV4-2 and TRBJ2-7; 9 nucleotides align to TRBD2. Germline CDR1 and CDR2: LGHNA and YNFKEQ. The CDR3 loop spans 16 amino acids. Trimming removed 2 bases from V and 4 bases from J; junction bases left unmatched: 9. The CDR3 DNA follows: TGTGCCAGCAGCCAATTCTACGGGACTAGCTTATACGAGCAGTACTTC. Its translation is CASSQFYGTSLYEQYF.

The chain uses TRBV5-6 and TRBJ2-3, with TRBD1 as a possible D gene (5 bases). Germline V gene sequence: CDR1 SGHDT, CDR2 YYEEEE. This CDR3 contains 13 residues. Trimming cost V 4 bases and J 3 bases, with 9 bases left between them. The CDR3 loop is CASSLKGTDTQYF. The CDR3 coding sequence is TGTGCCAGCAGCCTAAAGGGGACAGATACGCAGTATTTT.

The chain recombines TRBV2 with TRBJ2-7; TRBD2 might be the D (6 bases). V was shortened by 4 bases and J by 7 bases, with 20 bases between the two germline ends. CDR1 and CDR2 (germline): SNHLY, FYNNEI. CDR3 length: 15 residues. The CDR3 is CASSGGTALGGEQYF. The CDR3 DNA follows: TGTGCCAGCAGTGGAGGTACGGCCCTCGGGGGAGAGCAGTACTTC.

The chain has TRBV28 and TRBJ1-5; D ambiguous. Trimming took 3 bases from V and 0 from J, leaving 9 bases between them. The CDR3 has 15 residues. Per the germline V gene, CDR1 is MDHEN and CDR2 is SYDVKM. The CDR3 DNA is TGTGCCAGCAGTTTTAAGCAATATAGCAATCAGCCCCAGCATTTT. Its protein product is CASSFKQYSNQPQHF.

J is TRBJ2-7 and V is TRBV25-1, with D maybe TRBD1 (5 bases). The germline V gene encodes CDR1 MGHDK and CDR2 SYGVNS. The V gene lost 4 bases and the J gene lost 6 bases, with 19 bases spanning the gap. The length of the CDR3 is 15 residues. CDR3 nucleotides: TGTGCCAGCAGTGCCCAAGGGGCCCTTCCCGGCGAGCAGTACTTC. Its translation: CASSAQGALPGEQYF.

The J gene is TRBJ1-5, the V gene TRBV4-2; no reliable D call. This CDR3 has 15 amino acids. The germline CDR1 and CDR2 sequences are LGHNA and YNFKEQ. Trimming took 0 bases from V and 1 from J, leaving 7 bases between them. The CDR3 reads CASSQEEESNQPQHF. The DNA of the CDR3 is TGTGCCAGCAGCCAAGAAGAGGAGAGCAATCAGCCCCAGCATTTT.

This sequence joins TRBV5-6 and TRBJ1-1, with TRBD1 as a possible D gene (6 bases). In germline, CDR1 is SGHDT, CDR2 YYEEEE. Deletions cut 5 bases from V and 0 bases from J, with 17 bases between. The CDR3 covers 16 residues. The chain's CDR3 is CASSPWGAGVNTEAFF. Here the CDR3 DNA reads TGTGCCAGCAGTCCTTGGGGGGCGGGAGTGAACACTGAAGCTTTCTTT.

V is TRBV24-1 and J is TRBJ2-7, with D maybe TRBD1 (5 bases). Germline V gene sequence: CDR1 KGHDR, CDR2 SFDVKD. The CDR3 runs to 13 residues. V shed 4 bases and J shed 6 bases, with 12 bases lying between them. The CDR3 region is CATSDQRGGEQYF. The CDR3 DNA follows: TGTGCCACCAGTGACCAAAGGGGCGGCGAGCAGTACTTC.

About this clone: The sample contains more than one DNA sequence encoding this CDR3. The chain carries TRBV19 and TRBJ2-7; tentative D call: TRBD2 (6 bases). Trimming left V 4 bases short and J 1 base short, with 11 bases between. Per the germline V gene, CDR1 is LNHDA and CDR2 is SQIVND (reference sequence). The CDR3 totals 14 residues. This chain's CDR3 is CASSTRLESYEQYF. As DNA, the CDR3 is TGTGCCAGTAGTACCCGACTAGAATCCTACGAGCAGTACTTC. Filled out from reference TRBV19 and TRBJ2-7, the complete variable domain reads DGGITQSPKYLFRKEGQNVTLSCEQNLNHDAMYWYRQDPGQGLRLIYYSQIVNDFQKGDIAEGYSVSREKKESFPLTVTSAQKNPTAFYLCASSTRLESYEQYFGPGTRLTVT.

The V and J genes are TRBV11-2 and TRBJ2-7; possible D gene TRBD1, 6 bases. Per germline, CDR1 SGHAT and CDR2 FQNNGV. Trimming left V 4 bases short and J 4 bases short, with 20 bases between. The CDR3 runs 16 residues. CDR3: CASSSGTTQKRYEQYF. The CDR3 DNA is TGTGCCAGCAGCTCCGGGACAACGCAAAAGAGGTACGAGCAGTACTTC.

The chain links TRBV4-2 to TRBJ1-2; 8 bases are a match to TRBD1. The CDR3 is 15 amino acids. V lost 0 bases, J lost 5 bases, and 5 bases stayed unmatched. Germline V gene data show CDR1 as LGHNA and CDR2 as YNFKEQ. CDR3 protein: CASSQETGGWYGYTF. DNA for the CDR3: TGTGCCAGCAGCCAAGAAACAGGGGGTTGGTATGGCTACACCTTC.

This clone was observed a handful of times. The CDR3 loop is CASSPRLRPTDTQYF. The CDR3 bases are TGTGCCAGCAGCCCCCGGCTGCGGCCCACAGATACGCAGTATTTT. This chain uses TRBV7-9 with TRBJ2-3; D unresolved. The V end lost 5 bases, the J end lost 2 bases, and 14 bases lay between the germline ends. Germline values: CDR1 SEHNR, CDR2 FQNEAQ (reference sequence). This CDR3 has 15 amino acids.

J is TRBJ1-2 and V is TRBV25-1, with D perhaps matching TRBD1 (5 bases). This CDR3 spans 15 amino acids. Trimming took 5 bases from V and 5 from J, leaving 18 bases between them. Germline CDR1 MGHDK, CDR2 SYGVNS. CDR3 amino acids: CASSPEAGGGYGYTF. CDR3 bases: TGTGCCAGCAGTCCGGAAGCGGGGGGAGGGTATGGCTACACCTTC.

This chain connects TRBV28 to TRBJ1-4; the match to TRBD1 covers 12 bases. V was pared by 2 bases and J by 3 bases, with 7 bases of the junction left unmatched. Looked up from germline, CDR1 is MDHEN and CDR2 is SYDVKM. The CDR3 spans 18 residues. The chain's CDR3 is CASSLPGQGAGSNEKLFF. CDR3 bases: TGTGCCAGCAGTTTACCGGGACAGGGGGCGGGATCTAATGAAAAACTGTTTTTT.

The V call is TRBV5-5, the J call TRBJ2-5; tentative D call: TRBD2 (6 bases). Germline values: CDR1 SGHKS, CDR2 YYEKEE (reference sequence). Trimming removed 4 bases at V and 4 bases at J, with 17 bases between. This CDR3 contains 15 residues. CDR3 bases: TGTGCCAGCAGCCCCCGTGCGGGAAGGGGAGAGACCCAGTACTTC. This sequence encodes CASSPRAGRGETQYF.

J is TRBJ2-3 and V is TRBV11-2; 12 bases line up with TRBD2. This CDR3 has 16 amino acids. Germline CDR1 SGHAT, CDR2 FQNNGV. V dropped 4 bases and J dropped 2; count of bases not matched to a gene: 4. The CDR3 nucleotides read TGTGCCAGCAGCTCCCGGACTAGCGGGGCCACAGATACGCAGTATTTT. It encodes CASSSRTSGATDTQYF.

The chain couples TRBV2 to TRBJ1-2, with 8 bases aligning to TRBD1. Germline CDR1 SNHLY, CDR2 FYNNEI. Trimming took 6 bases from V and 0 from J; bases not matched to a gene: 3. The CDR3 is made up of 14 amino acids. CDR3 DNA: TGTGCCAGCAGACCGGGACAGGCTAACTATGGCTACACCTTC. As protein: CASRPGQANYGYTF.

The gene calls are TRBV2 and TRBJ2-3; 8 bases map to TRBD2. Germline trimming cut 2 bases from V and 3 bases from J; bases unmatched to any gene: 7. The CDR3 runs 16 residues. Germline V lookup: CDR1 SNHLY, CDR2 FYNNEI. CDR3 region: CASSERSGGLTDTQYF. CDR3 nucleotide sequence: TGTGCCAGCAGTGAAAGGTCGGGGGGGCTGACAGATACGCAGTATTTT. The variable domain in full, completed from reference TRBV2 and TRBJ2-3, reads EPEVTQTPSHQVTQMGQEVILRCVPISNHLYFYWYRQILGQKVEFLVSFYNNEISEKSEIFDDQFSVERPDGSNFTLKIRSTKLEDSAMYFCASSERSGGLTDTQYFGPGTRLTVL.

This sequence joins TRBV7-2 and TRBJ2-7, with TRBD1 identical over 7 bases. This CDR3 has 15 residues. Trimming at V came to 2 bases and at J to 5 bases, leaving 9 bases not matched to a gene. In germline, CDR1 is SGHTA, CDR2 FQGNSA. CDR3 region: CASSLLSTGRHEQYF. CDR3 coding DNA: TGTGCCAGCAGCTTACTTTCGACAGGGAGACACGAGCAGTACTTC.

This clone was detected a few times. The genes are TRBV9 and TRBJ2-7, with D perhaps TRBD2 (5 bases). Germline lookup yields CDR1 SGDLS and CDR2 YYNGEE. The V gene lost 0 bases and the J gene lost 9 bases, with 13 bases spanning the gap. The CDR3 is 13 residues long. CDR3 in amino acids: CASSVVGRGLQYF. The CDR3, as DNA: TGTGCCAGCAGCGTAGTTGGTCGGGGTTTGCAGTACTTC. Combining the CDR3 with reference TRBV9 and TRBJ2-7 gives the whole variable domain DSGVTQTPKHLITATGQRVTLRCSPRSGDLSVYWYQQSLDQGLQFLIQYYNGEERAKGNILERFSAQQFPDLHSELNLSSLELGDSALYFCASSVVGRGLQYFGPGTRLTVT.

The rearrangement joins TRBV15 to TRBJ2-1; D uncertain. Trimming left V 3 bases short and J 4 bases short, with 10 bases between. Germline CDR1 reads LNHNV; CDR2 reads YYDKDF (reference sequence). This CDR3 region has 14 residues. CDR3 region: CATSSQTSYNEQFF. In nucleotides, the CDR3 is TGTGCCACCAGCAGCCAAACATCGTACAATGAGCAGTTCTTC.